Each of the 28 T cell receptor beta chains below was sequenced from the same sample in a study of T cell repertoires in cytomegalovirus infection. TCRdb ran MiXCR on the reads and lists one entry per CDR3 protein. The sample lists around 300,000 distinct CDR3 sequences; less than 25% were seen once. For these TCRs, the target antigens are not known. The sample was cultured PBMCs, taken from culture after CMV antigen stimulation. The receptors stem from a human donor in good health (CMV status not recorded). Some clones in this sample may be carry-over from other donors' samples.

The chain has TRBV7-2 and TRBJ2-7; 7 nucleotides match TRBD2. The CDR3 loop spans 14 amino acids. CDR1 is SGHTA and CDR2 is FQGNSA in the germline V gene. V shed 4 bases and J 4 bases; nucleotides not matched to a gene: 7. The CDR3: CASSYDMGGYEQYV. CDR3 in DNA: TGTGCCAGCAGCTACGACATGGGGGGGTACGAGCAGTACGTC.

The rearrangement uses TRBV4-1 and TRBJ2-2; 10 nucleotides align to TRBD2. Trimming at V came to 0 bases and at J to 4 bases, leaving 2 bases not matched to a gene. The germline V gene encodes CDR1 MGHRA and CDR2 YSYEKL. The CDR3 covers 16 residues. The CDR3 region is CASSQDWTSGTGELFF. The CDR3 DNA is TGCGCCAGCAGCCAAGATTGGACTAGCGGCACCGGGGAGCTGTTTTTT.

This clonotype was counted many times. The V call is TRBV12-3 or TRBV12-4, the J call TRBJ2-3; 9 nucleotides agree with TRBD2. This CDR3 is built from 14 residues. The trim removed 4 bases at V and 6 bases at J, leaving 5 bases unmatched. The CDR3 coding sequence is TGTGCCAGCAGTTGTGATAGCGGGAGCGATACGCAGTATTTT. Protein product: CASSCDSGSDTQYF.

The chain employs TRBV28 and TRBJ2-6; D uncertain. The CDR3 consists of 14 residues. Trimming removed 7 bases from V and 0 bases from J, with 7 bases in between. Germline loops: CDR1 MDHEN, CDR2 SYDVKM. CDR3 amino acids: CASTPSSGANVLTF. The CDR3 DNA follows: TGTGCCAGCACCCCCAGCTCTGGGGCCAACGTCCTGACTTTC. The full variable domain, its missing parts supplied by reference TRBV28 and TRBJ2-6, is DVKVTQSSRYLVKRTGEKVFLECVQDMDHENMFWYRQDPGLGLRLIYFSYDVKMKEKGDIPEGYSVSREKKERFSLILESASTNQTSMYLCASTPSSGANVLTFGAGSRLTVL.

This clonotype was seen at least ten times. This chain's CDR3 is CASSFVFRTDTQYF. As DNA, the CDR3 is TGTGCCAGCAGCTTCGTATTTCGCACAGATACGCAGTATTTT. The V call is TRBV12-3 or TRBV12-4, the J call TRBJ2-3; D gene unclear. This CDR3 is 14 amino acids long. V was clipped by 6 bases and J by 1 base, with 11 bases between them.

This clonotype was observed a handful of times. The chain recombines TRBV9 with TRBJ1-1; the D is unclear. Germline V lookup: CDR1 SGDLS, CDR2 YYNGEE. CDR3 size: 13 residues. Between the trimmed V and J ends, which lost 3 bases and 0 bases, there was a span of 6 bases. The CDR3 nucleotides read TGTGCCAGCAGCGCTTTCTTGAACACTGAAGCTTTCTTT. Amino acid sequence: CASSAFLNTEAFF.

The chain uses TRBV11-2 and TRBJ2-2, with 10 positions matching TRBD2. With 1 base clipped from V and 3 bases from J, the junction kept 2 bases outside the gene matches. This CDR3 region has 16 residues. Germline V gene sequence: CDR1 SGHAT, CDR2 FQNNGV. The DNA of the CDR3 is TGTGCCAGCAGCTTAGTGACTAGCGGGTACACCGGGGAGCTGTTTTTT. Protein: CASSLVTSGYTGELFF.

The gene calls are TRBV18 and TRBJ1-5; D may be TRBD1 (6 bases). Germline V gene data show CDR1 as KGHSH and CDR2 as LQKENI. This CDR3 comprises 15 residues. V dropped 5 bases and J dropped 4 bases, with 15 bases sitting between them. The CDR3 loop is CASSATGKPNQPQHF. As DNA, the CDR3 is TGTGCCAGCTCAGCCACAGGGAAGCCAAATCAGCCCCAGCATTTT.

V gene TRBV6-2 or TRBV6-3 combines with J gene TRBJ1-1, with TRBD1 matching over 7 bases. The trim removed 2 bases at V and 1 base at J, leaving 10 bases unmatched. This CDR3 contains 17 residues. CDR1 and CDR2 from the germline V gene are MNHEY and SVGEGT. The CDR3 bases are TGTGCCAGCAGTTACAACCCAGGGGGGCCGAGGAACACTGAAGCTTTCTTT. It translates to CASSYNPGGPRNTEAFF.

The V gene is TRBV6-2 or TRBV6-3, the J gene TRBJ2-3; 14 nucleotides align to TRBD2. The CDR3 runs to 19 residues. Germline V gene data show CDR1 as MNHEY and CDR2 as SVGEGT. V gave up 0 bases and J gave up 2 bases; unmatched junction bases: 7. CDR3 loop: CASSYSGTSGRGPTDTQYF. The CDR3 DNA follows: TGTGCCAGCAGTTACTCCGGGACTAGCGGGAGAGGTCCCACAGATACGCAGTATTTT.

There are a few counts of this clonotype. The CDR3 reads CASSSGAQETQYF. The CDR3 DNA reads as TGTGCCAGCAGCTCGGGGGCCCAAGAGACCCAGTACTTC. The gene calls are TRBV12-3 or TRBV12-4 and TRBJ2-5; the D call may be TRBD1 or TRBD2 (6 bases each). The CDR3 length is 13 residues. V lost 6 bases to trimming and J lost 1 base, with 9 bases between them.

This clonotype has more than one count but fewer than ten. The chain recombines TRBV19 with TRBJ2-7; D possibly corresponds to TRBD2 (6 bases). CDR3 size: 16 residues. Germline values: CDR1 LNHDA, CDR2 SQIVND (reference sequence). The V and J ends lost 1 base and 3 bases respectively, with 16 bases between them. In nucleotides, the CDR3 is TGTGCCAGTAGTATAGGCAGCCGACTAGAATACTACGAGCAGTACTTC. Amino acid sequence: CASSIGSRLEYYEQYF.

The chain recombines TRBV19 with TRBJ1-2; tentatively, D is TRBD1 (5 bases). V lost 6 bases and J lost 7, with 21 bases in between. The CDR3 contains 15 residues. CDR1 is LNHDA and CDR2 is SQIVND in the germline V gene (reference sequence). The CDR3 loop reads CASSPTTGARVGYTF. CDR3 DNA sequence: TGTGCCAGTAGCCCGACGACCGGGGCTCGGGTTGGCTACACCTTC.

Worth noting for this clonotype: One junction end does not reproduce the germline sequence, and a read error may be involved. The chain links TRBV4-3 to TRBJ2-5; tentatively, D is TRBD1 or TRBD2 (5 bases each). The CDR3 length is 20 residues. Germline CDR1 is LGHNA and CDR2 is YSLEER. The CDR3 DNA reads TGCGCCAGCAGCCAAGACTCCGTTATGGGGGAAGATACGTACCAAGAGGCCCAGTACTTC. It yields the protein CASSQDSVMGEDTYQEAQYF.

This clonotype turned up a few times. The J gene is TRBJ2-2, the V gene TRBV6-6; TRBD2 might be the D (5 bases). Germline V lookup: CDR1 MNHNY, CDR2 SVGAGI (reference sequence). The CDR3 runs 17 residues. V was cut by 3 bases and J by 0 bases, with 14 bases left in between. CDR3 nucleotides: TGTGCCAGCAGTTATGCCCGGGATGGGGCGAACACCGGGGAGCTGTTTTTT. Translated: CASSYARDGANTGELFF.

The sample holds many counts of this clonotype. This could be a read error, since a much larger clone is one nucleotide away. The chain has TRBV12-3 or TRBV12-4 and TRBJ1-2; 7 bases line up with TRBD1. The CDR3 has 14 residues. V trimming: 4 bases; J trimming: 0 bases; junction bases outside the gene matches: 2. The CDR3 spells CASSSGQSNYGYTF. CDR3 in DNA: TGTGCCAGCAGTTCGGGACAGTCTAACTATGGCTACACCTTC.

The gene calls are TRBV29-1 and TRBJ2-1; TRBD2 agrees at 14 bases. Germline V gene sequence: CDR1 SQVTM, CDR2 ANQGSEA. Losses at the gene ends were 4 bases for V and 1 base for J; bases not matched to a gene: 6. The CDR3 length is 17 residues. The CDR3 DNA sequence: TGCAGCGTTGTAGGGACTAGCGGGAGTAGGTCCTACAATGAGCAGTTCTTC. Translated: CSVVGTSGSRSYNEQFF.

In its sample, this clonotype was seen a few times. The CDR3 here is CASSSRDRGFEQYF. CDR3 sequence (DNA): TGTGCCAGCAGCTCCCGGGACAGGGGGTTCGAGCAGTACTTC. The V and J genes are TRBV7-9 and TRBJ2-7; 11 bases agree with TRBD1. Germline trimming cut 4 bases from V and 6 bases from J; bases unmatched to any gene: 5. Germline values: CDR1 SEHNR, CDR2 FQNEAQ (reference sequence). The CDR3 covers 14 residues.

This clonotype appeared a few times. The chain employs TRBV7-9 and TRBJ1-4; D not certain. V lost 3 bases, J lost 6 bases, and 8 bases lay in between. The germline CDR1 and CDR2 sequences are SEHNR and FQNEAQ (reference sequence). CDR3 length equals 13 residues. CDR3 in amino acids: CASSLMGDEKLFF. The CDR3, as DNA: TGTGCCAGCAGCTTGATGGGAGATGAAAAACTGTTTTTT. Drawing the rest from reference TRBV7-9 and TRBJ1-4, the complete variable domain is DTGVSQNPRHKITKRGQNVTFRCDPISEHNRLYWYRQTLGQGPEFLTYFQNEAQLEKSRLLSDRFSAERPKGSFSTLEIQRTEQGDSAMYLCASSLMGDEKLFFGSGTQLSVL.

This clonotype has a count of ten or more. The chain carries TRBV7-3 and TRBJ1-1; 7 bases agree with TRBD1. This CDR3 has 13 residues. Germline CDR1 is SGHTA and CDR2 is FQGTGA. V lost 6 bases, J lost 3 bases, and 4 bases stayed unmatched. Written as DNA, the CDR3 is TGTGCCAGCAGTCAAGACAGGGACACTGAAGCTTTCTTT. This gives the protein CASSQDRDTEAFF.

The chain employs TRBV7-2 and TRBJ2-3, with unresolved D. The CDR3 is 14 amino acids. V was pared by 2 bases and J by 3 bases, with 9 bases between. CDR1 is SGHTA, CDR2 FQGNSA, per germline. The CDR3 DNA reads TGTGCCAGCAGCTTATCCACATCTACAGATACGCAGTATTTT. It yields the protein CASSLSTSTDTQYF.

This clonotype is medium-sized in the sample. This chain connects TRBV6-1 to TRBJ2-5; the match to TRBD1 covers 7 bases. V trimming: 5 bases; J trimming: 6 bases; junction bases outside the gene matches: 9. CDR1 and CDR2 from the germline V gene are MNHNS and SASEGT. The CDR3 consists of 14 residues. CDR3 protein: CASSRSQGLQTQYF. CDR3 bases: TGTGCCAGCAGTAGGTCACAGGGGCTGCAGACCCAGTACTTC.

The sample holds many counts of this clonotype. The chain uses TRBV7-2 and TRBJ2-3; 8 nucleotides agree with TRBD2. With V trimmed by 6 bases and J by 1 base, 9 bases remained unmatched. The CDR3 is made up of 16 amino acids. Germline CDR1 and CDR2: SGHTA and FQGNSA. CDR3 loop: CASSTKSGSGTDTQYF. As DNA, the CDR3 is TGTGCCAGCAGTACTAAGAGCGGGAGCGGCACAGATACGCAGTATTTT.

The CDR3 protein is CASSTRILDGSNYGYTF. Written as DNA, the CDR3 is TGTGCCAGCAGCACTCGGATATTGGACGGATCTAACTATGGCTACACCTTC. The chain uses TRBV7-2 and TRBJ1-2; no definite D call. Germline assignment: CDR1 SGHTA and CDR2 FQGNSA. The CDR3 runs 17 residues. Trimming removed 5 bases from V and 0 bases from J, with 19 bases in between.

This clonotype appeared a few times. A junction boundary mismatches the germline segment, possibly from a read error. This chain uses TRBV7-9 with TRBJ2-7, with a weak D call TRBD2 (6 bases). This CDR3 comprises 11 residues. Germline CDR1 and CDR2: SEHNR and FQNEAQ (reference sequence). The CDR3 here is CASSLAGGGDF. The DNA of the CDR3 is TGTGCCAGCAGCTTAGCAGGTGGCGGGGACTTC.

The J gene is TRBJ2-2, the V gene TRBV7-8; D not resolved. Germline V gene sequence: CDR1 SGHVS, CDR2 FQNEAQ. The CDR3 has 14 residues. V was shortened by 1 base and J by 8 bases, with 11 bases between the two germline ends. CDR3: CASSLGAPPGELFF. The CDR3 region has the DNA TGTGCCAGCAGCTTAGGCGCGCCTCCGGGGGAGCTGTTTTTT.

This clonotype was seen at least ten times. The chain uses TRBV7-2 and TRBJ2-3; D is uncertain. Trimming stripped 7 bases from V and 7 bases from J, with 9 bases between. The CDR3 consists of 11 residues. From germline, CDR1 is SGHTA and CDR2 FQGNSA. The CDR3 nucleotides read TGTGCCAGCATCTCTGGTTATACGCAGTATTTT. Translation gives CASISGYTQYF. The entire variable domain, with the rest obtained from reference TRBV7-2 and TRBJ2-3, is as follows: GAGVSQSPSNKVTEKGKDVELRCDPISGHTALYWYRQSLGQGLEFLIYFQGNSAPDKSGLPSDRFSAERTGGSVSTLTIQRTQQEDSAVYLCASISGYTQYFGPGTRLTVL.

This clonotype was seen more than once but under ten times. The rearrangement uses TRBV5-4 and TRBJ2-1; TRBD1 matches at 8 bases. The CDR3 runs to 15 residues. The germline V gene has CDR1 SGHNT and CDR2 YYREEE (reference sequence). The V and J ends lost 0 bases and 6 bases, in that order; junction bases with no gene match: 5. The chain's CDR3 is CASSLGRTGINEQFF. The CDR3 DNA sequence: TGTGCCAGCAGCTTGGGTAGGACAGGGATCAATGAGCAGTTCTTC.